The present entry profiles one T cell receptor beta chain with its context. What it recognizes is unknown. Germline V CDR1 and CDR2: SGHDT, YYEEEE. Unmatched junction bases numbered 14, after V lost 1 base and J lost 4 bases. The CDR3 is 18 residues long. Some clones are missing from TCRdb's copy, which holds only in-frame ones; the method was immunoSEQ multiplex PCR. The sample records 120,000 to 150,000 clones, 92% being singletons. The data derive from a study of T cell responses to AZD1222 COVID-19 vaccine. Findings and caveats of the study: Nearly half of spike-specific TCRs reportedly target unmutated variant regions. Just five or six AZD1222 recipients were seropositive at baseline. The study found vaccine-associated CD4 TCRs spanning spike, dominant at 160-218 and 743-854. Receipt of two AZD1222 doses was followed by a rise in Spike-specific TCR breadth and depth.

The clonotype was recovered from an adult in good health. Sequenced material: peripheral blood, taken on day 0 of AZD1222 vaccination. The V gene is TRBV5-6, the J gene TRBJ2-1, with 7 bases aligning to TRBD2. The chain's CDR3 is CASSLSGGRGSLYNEQFF. The DNA for the CDR3 is TGTGCCAGCAGCTTGAGTGGCGGGAGAGGATCGTTGTACAATGAGCAGTTCTTC.